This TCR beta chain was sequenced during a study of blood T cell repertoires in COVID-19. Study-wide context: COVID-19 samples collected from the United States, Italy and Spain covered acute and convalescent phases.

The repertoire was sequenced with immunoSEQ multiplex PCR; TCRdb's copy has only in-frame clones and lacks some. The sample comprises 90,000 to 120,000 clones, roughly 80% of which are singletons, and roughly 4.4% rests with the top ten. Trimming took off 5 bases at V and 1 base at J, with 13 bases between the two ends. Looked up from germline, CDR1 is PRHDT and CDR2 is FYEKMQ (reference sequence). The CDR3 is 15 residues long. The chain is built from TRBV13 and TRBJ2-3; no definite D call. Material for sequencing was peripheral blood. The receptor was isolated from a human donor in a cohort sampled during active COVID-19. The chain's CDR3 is CASSPLGYRTDTQYF. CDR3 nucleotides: TGTGCCAGCAGCCCCCTCGGTTACCGCACAGATACGCAGTATTTT.